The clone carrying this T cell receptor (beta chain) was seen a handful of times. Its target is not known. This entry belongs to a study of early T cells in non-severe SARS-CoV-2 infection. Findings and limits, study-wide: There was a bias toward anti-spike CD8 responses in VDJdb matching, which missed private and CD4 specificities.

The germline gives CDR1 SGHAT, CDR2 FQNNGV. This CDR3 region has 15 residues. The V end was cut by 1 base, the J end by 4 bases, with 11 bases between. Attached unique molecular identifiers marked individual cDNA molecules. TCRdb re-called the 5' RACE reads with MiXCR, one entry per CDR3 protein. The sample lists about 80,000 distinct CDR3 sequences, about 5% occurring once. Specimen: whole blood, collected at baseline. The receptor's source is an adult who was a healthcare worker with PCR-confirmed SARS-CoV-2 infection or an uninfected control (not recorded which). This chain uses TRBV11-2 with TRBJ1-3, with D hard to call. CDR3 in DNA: TGTGCCAGCAGCTTAGTTTTGGGGAACGGAAACACCATATATTTT. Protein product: CASSLVLGNGNTIYF.